One and the same sample provided the 5 T cell receptor beta chains below, sequenced in a study of regulatory T cells in long-lasting Graves disease. According to the study, TCR beta libraries were built with iRepertoire HTBI primers and CDR3-region Arm-PCR. TCRdb reprocessed the multiplex PCR reads via MiXCR and lists one record per CDR3 protein. Counted here are about 430,000 distinct CDR3 sequences, about 15% occurring once; the ten biggest clones make up about 8.3%. Regarding time point: newly diagnosed GD, antithyroid drugs for less than 3 months. PBMC-extracted RNA yielded the TCR library. Another study also made use of these data, one on T cells in Graves' hyperthyroidism and ophthalmopathy.

The sequences come from peripheral blood mononuclear cells (PBMCs), collected at new diagnosis, from a patient treated with antithyroid drugs. These receptors came from a woman aged 40 to 55 with Graves disease.

This clonotype was seen many times. V and J are TRBV7-3 and TRBJ2-1, with D possibly matching TRBD1 (6 bases). Trimming removed 0 bases from V and 10 bases from J, with 7 bases in between. Germline CDR1 and CDR2: SGHTA and FQGTGA. The CDR3 totals 12 residues. In DNA form, the CDR3 reads TGTGCCAGCAGCTTAACGGGGGCGGAGCAGTTCTTC. As protein: CASSLTGAEQFF.

This clonotype was counted between two and nine times. The V gene is TRBV29-1, the J gene TRBJ2-7, with 7 nucleotides matching TRBD1. CDR3 size: 13 residues. Germline lookup yields CDR1 SQVTM and CDR2 ANQGSEA. The trim removed 6 bases at V and 3 bases at J, leaving 8 bases unmatched. CDR3 nucleotide sequence: TGCAGCGTGCACACGGGACAGAGCTACGAGCAGTACTTC. Translating it yields CSVHTGQSYEQYF.

This clonotype came up a few times. The chain is built from TRBV5-4 and TRBJ2-1; 9 bases are shared with TRBD1. Trimming took 4 bases from V and 8 from J; bases not matched to a gene: 13. The CDR3 runs 16 residues. Looked up from germline, CDR1 is SGHNT and CDR2 is YYREEE (reference sequence). CDR3 amino acids: CASSRSGTGRFDEQFF. CDR3 nucleotide sequence: TGTGCCAGCAGCAGATCCGGGACAGGGAGGTTTGATGAGCAGTTCTTC. The full variable domain, in which reference TRBV5-4 and TRBJ2-1 provide the parts outside the CDR3, is ETGVTQSPTHLIKTRGQQVTLRCSSQSGHNTVSWYQQALGQGPQFIFQYYREEENGRGNFPPRFSGLQFPNYSSELNVNALELDDSALYLCASSRSGTGRFDEQFFGPGTRLTVL.

This clonotype was detected many times. The genes are TRBV13 and TRBJ1-1; perhaps TRBD1 as D (6 bases). Germline CDR1 and CDR2: PRHDT and FYEKMQ (reference sequence). Trimming took off 4 bases at V and 3 bases at J, with 18 bases between the two ends. The CDR3 sequence is 16 residues long. CDR3 sequence reads: CASSSGGRRWDTEAFF. The CDR3 DNA reads TGTGCCAGCAGCTCGGGGGGCAGGCGATGGGACACTGAAGCTTTCTTT. Combining the CDR3 with reference TRBV13 and TRBJ1-1 gives the whole variable domain AAGVIQSPRHLIKEKRETATLKCYPIPRHDTVYWYQQGPGQDPQFLISFYEKMQSDKGSIPDRFSAQQFSDYHSELNMSSLELGDSALYFCASSSGGRRWDTEAFFGQGTRLTVV.

This clonotype has ten or more counts. The rearrangement links TRBV18 to TRBJ2-5; 9 bases fit TRBD1. The germline CDR1 and CDR2 sequences are KGHSH and LQKENI. The CDR3 is 18 amino acids. V shed 3 bases and J 1 base; nucleotides not matched to a gene: 12. The CDR3 is CASSPPMGQGLGQETQYF. The CDR3, as DNA: TGTGCCAGCTCACCTCCTATGGGACAGGGATTGGGCCAAGAGACCCAGTACTTC.